At least ten counts were recorded for the clone carrying this T cell receptor beta chain. This sample is part of a study of early T cells in non-severe SARS-CoV-2 infection. Per germline, CDR1 SGHAT and CDR2 FQNNGV. V lost 8 bases to trimming and J lost 5 bases, with 13 bases between them. The length of the CDR3 is 13 residues. TCRdb reprocessed the 5' RACE reads via MiXCR and lists one record per CDR3 protein. The sample holds roughly 86,000 distinct CDR3 sequences; roughly 14% are singletons and the top ten take 0.45% to 0.75%. The sample was whole blood. This receptor was taken from an adult who was a healthcare worker with PCR-confirmed SARS-CoV-2 infection or an uninfected control (not recorded which). The J gene is TRBJ1-5, the V gene TRBV11-2; weak D call: TRBD1 (5 bases). The CDR3: CASARGRDQPQHF. CDR3 sequence (DNA): TGTGCCAGCGCAAGGGGCAGGGATCAGCCCCAGCATTTT.